These 9 T cell receptor beta chains were sequenced from one sample in a study of OX40 agonist ivuxolimab in advanced cancers. Library construction relied on the immunoSEQ multiplex PCR assay. Sourced from immuneACCESS, this table was stored by TCRdb with only in-frame sequences that have V and J called. A share of the clones is absent; for the studies checked, an unresolved V gene accounts for under half, and the remainder has no known explanation. In this sample the table shows tens of thousands of clones, about 91% of which occur a single time. The top ten clonotypes cover 2.6% of the sample. The source material was CD4+ or CD8+ T cells sorted from blood, sampled in a trial of the OX40 agonist ivuxolimab. Receptors originate from an adult with an advanced solid tumor such as melanoma, head and neck, liver or kidney cancer.

The chain recombines TRBV6-1 with TRBJ2-7, with TRBD2 matching 10 bases. V trimming: 1 base; J trimming: 6 bases; junction bases outside the gene matches: 6. Germline lookup yields CDR1 MNHNS and CDR2 SASEGT. This CDR3 contains 15 residues. The CDR3 spells CASSEVTSGKGEQYF. The CDR3 bases are TGTGCCAGCAGTGAAGTAACTAGCGGGAAGGGCGAGCAGTACTTC.

The V and J genes are TRBV30 and TRBJ2-2; D gene unclear. Germline V CDR1 and CDR2: GTSNPN, SVGIG (reference sequence). CDR3 size: 12 residues. The germline V and J ends were trimmed by 2 bases and 4 bases, with 5 bases remaining between them. DNA for the CDR3: TGTGCCTGGAGTTATGTCACCGGGGAGCTGTTTTTT. Translation: CAWSYVTGELFF.

This chain connects TRBV5-1 to TRBJ2-5; tentatively, D is TRBD1 or TRBD2 (5 bases each). Trimming took off 4 bases at V and 0 bases at J, with 13 bases between the two ends. This CDR3 spans 15 amino acids. Germline CDR1 reads SGHRS; CDR2 reads YFSETQ. The CDR3 is CASSASGRHQETQYF. The CDR3 DNA is TGCGCCAGCAGCGCATCGGGACGGCACCAAGAGACCCAGTACTTC.

V and J are TRBV2 and TRBJ2-2, with 7 bases fitting TRBD2. The germline CDR1 and CDR2 sequences are SNHLY and FYNNEI. V dropped 6 bases and J dropped 7; count of bases not matched to a gene: 11. CDR3 length equals 15 residues. In DNA, the CDR3 is TGTGCCAGCAGGGCGGTGGGAGGGCCGGTCGGGGAGCTGTTTTTT. Amino acid sequence: CASRAVGGPVGELFF.

This clone was picked up one time. The chain links TRBV5-6 to TRBJ2-3, with 11 bases matching TRBD2. Unmatched junction bases numbered 15, after V lost 5 bases and J lost 4 bases. The CDR3 length is 18 residues. Germline-derived CDR1 and CDR2 are SGHDT and YYEEEE. The CDR3 region is CASSLGPLAGGGPDTQYF. The CDR3 nucleotides read TGTGCCAGCAGTTTAGGTCCTCTAGCGGGAGGAGGCCCAGATACGCAGTATTTT.

This sequence joins TRBV5-1 and TRBJ2-2; possibly TRBD2 for D (6 bases). Germline V gene sequence: CDR1 SGHRS, CDR2 YFSETQ. The V end lost 4 bases, the J end lost 0 bases, and 10 bases lay between the germline ends. This CDR3 has 15 residues. The CDR3 sequence is CASSQGLSNTGELFF. CDR3 nucleotide sequence: TGCGCCAGCAGCCAGGGACTTTCGAACACCGGGGAGCTGTTTTTT.

The chain joins TRBV28 to TRBJ2-7, with D perhaps matching TRBD1 (6 bases). The length of the CDR3 is 16 residues. V lost 6 bases to trimming and J lost 6 bases, with 24 bases between them. CDR1 MDHEN and CDR2 SYDVKM come from the germline V gene. The CDR3: CASRTSSGDRWREQYF. The CDR3 region has the DNA TGTGCCAGCAGGACCTCATCAGGGGATCGGTGGCGCGAGCAGTACTTC.

This clone appeared a few times. This rearrangement joins TRBV19 to TRBJ1-4; D uncertain. Deletions cut 3 bases from V and 6 bases from J, with 8 bases between. Germline lookup yields CDR1 LNHDA and CDR2 SQIVND (reference sequence). This CDR3 comprises 13 residues. The chain's CDR3 is CASSIGVYEKLFF. In nucleotides, the CDR3 is TGTGCCAGTAGTATTGGGGTTTATGAAAAACTGTTTTTT.

This chain's CDR3 is CASRLAGGTDTQYF. Here the CDR3 DNA reads TGTGCCAGCAGGCTAGCGGGAGGAACCGATACGCAGTATTTT. J is TRBJ2-3 and V is TRBV27, with TRBD2 identical over 11 bases. CDR1 MNHEY and CDR2 SMNVEV come from the germline V gene (reference sequence). Trimming cost V 6 bases and J 6 bases; bases outside gene matches: 5. CDR3 length: 14 residues.